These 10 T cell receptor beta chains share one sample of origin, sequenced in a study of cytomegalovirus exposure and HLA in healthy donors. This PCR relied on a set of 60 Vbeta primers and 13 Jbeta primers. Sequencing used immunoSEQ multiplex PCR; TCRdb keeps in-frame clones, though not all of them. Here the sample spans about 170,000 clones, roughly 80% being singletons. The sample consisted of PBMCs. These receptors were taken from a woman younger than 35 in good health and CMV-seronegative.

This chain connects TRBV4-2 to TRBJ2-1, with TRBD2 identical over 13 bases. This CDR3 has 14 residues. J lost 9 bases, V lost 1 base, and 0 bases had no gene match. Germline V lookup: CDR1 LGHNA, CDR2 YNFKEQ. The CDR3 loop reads CASSQGTSGGEQFF. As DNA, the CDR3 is TGTGCCAGCAGCCAAGGGACTAGCGGGGGTGAGCAGTTCTTC.

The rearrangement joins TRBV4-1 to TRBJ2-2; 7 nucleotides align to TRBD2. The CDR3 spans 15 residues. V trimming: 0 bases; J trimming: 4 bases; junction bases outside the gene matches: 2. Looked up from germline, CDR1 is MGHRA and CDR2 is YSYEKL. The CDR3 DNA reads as TGCGCCAGCAGCCAAGAGGGAGGGCGCACCGGGGAGCTGTTTTTT. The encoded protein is CASSQEGGRTGELFF.

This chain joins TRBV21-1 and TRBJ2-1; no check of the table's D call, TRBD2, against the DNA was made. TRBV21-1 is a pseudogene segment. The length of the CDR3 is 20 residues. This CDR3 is CASSNSDISREGLSYNEQFF. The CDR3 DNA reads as TGTGCCAGCAGCAATTCAGACATTTCGCGGGAGGGCCTGTCCTACAATGAGCAGTTCTTC.

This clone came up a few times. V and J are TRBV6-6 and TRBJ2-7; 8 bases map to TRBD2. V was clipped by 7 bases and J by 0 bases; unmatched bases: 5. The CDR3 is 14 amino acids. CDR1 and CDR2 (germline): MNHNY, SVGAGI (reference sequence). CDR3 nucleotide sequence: TGTGCCAGCACCTTAGCGGGAAGCTCCTACGAGCAGTACTTC. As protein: CASTLAGSSYEQYF.

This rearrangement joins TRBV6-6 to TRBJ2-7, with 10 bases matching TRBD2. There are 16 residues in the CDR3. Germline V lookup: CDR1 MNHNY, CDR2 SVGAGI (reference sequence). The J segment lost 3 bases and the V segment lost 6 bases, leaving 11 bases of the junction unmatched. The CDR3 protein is CASSFLRTSGRYEQYF. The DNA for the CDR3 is TGTGCCAGCAGCTTCCTCCGGACTAGCGGACGCTACGAGCAGTACTTC.

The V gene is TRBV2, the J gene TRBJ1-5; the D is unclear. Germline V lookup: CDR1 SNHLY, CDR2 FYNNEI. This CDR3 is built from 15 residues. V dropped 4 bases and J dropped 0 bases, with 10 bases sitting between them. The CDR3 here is CASSGSTYSNQPQHF. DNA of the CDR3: TGTGCCAGCAGTGGGAGTACTTATAGCAATCAGCCCCAGCATTTT.

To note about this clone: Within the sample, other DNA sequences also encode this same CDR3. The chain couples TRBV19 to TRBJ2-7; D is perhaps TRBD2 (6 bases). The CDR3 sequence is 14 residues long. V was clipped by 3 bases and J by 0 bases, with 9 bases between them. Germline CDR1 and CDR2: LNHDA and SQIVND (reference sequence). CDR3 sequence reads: CASSIGGSSYEQYF. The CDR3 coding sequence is TGTGCCAGTAGTATCGGGGGAAGCTCCTACGAGCAGTACTTC.

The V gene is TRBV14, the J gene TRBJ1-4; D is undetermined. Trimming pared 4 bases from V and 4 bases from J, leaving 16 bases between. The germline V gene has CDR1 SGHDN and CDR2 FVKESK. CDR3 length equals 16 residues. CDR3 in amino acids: CASSRTGALRNEKLFF. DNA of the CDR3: TGTGCCAGCAGCCGTACGGGAGCCCTCCGTAATGAAAAACTGTTTTTT.

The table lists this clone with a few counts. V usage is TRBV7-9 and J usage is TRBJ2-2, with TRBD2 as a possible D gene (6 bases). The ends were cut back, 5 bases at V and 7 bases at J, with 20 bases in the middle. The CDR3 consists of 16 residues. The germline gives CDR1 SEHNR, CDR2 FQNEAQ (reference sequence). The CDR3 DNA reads TGTGCCAGCAGCCTCCCTACGGGCGGGATGCACGGGGAGCTGTTTTTT. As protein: CASSLPTGGMHGELFF.

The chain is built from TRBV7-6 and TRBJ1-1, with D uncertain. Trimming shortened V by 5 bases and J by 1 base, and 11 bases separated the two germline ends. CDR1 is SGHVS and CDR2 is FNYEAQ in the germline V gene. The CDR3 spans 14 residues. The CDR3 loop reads CASSPPEGNTEAFF. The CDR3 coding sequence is TGTGCCAGCAGCCCGCCCGAGGGGAACACTGAAGCTTTCTTT.